This T cell receptor beta chain was identified in a study of T cells in Graves' hyperthyroidism and ophthalmopathy. Study-level background: Before treatment of any kind, peripheral blood was taken at initial diagnosis.

RNA transcripts provided the source from which TCR beta CDR3 regions were amplified. First-round RT-PCR targeting the TCR CDR3 was performed with the HTBI primer set. TCRdb analysed the multiplex PCR reads with MiXCR anew, one entry per CDR3 protein. The table records some 500,000 distinct CDR3 sequences, roughly 14% of them present only once. Stability of Graves' hyperthyroidism was defined as absent ophthalmopathy progression within 18 months. This receptor was identified in a woman aged 18-29 years with Graves' hyperthyroidism. The specimen sequenced was blood.

The CDR3 DNA reads TGTGCCAGCAGCACGACTCTCAATGAGCAGTTCTTC. Its protein is CASSTTLNEQFF. The chain uses TRBV6-1 and TRBJ2-1; D gene ambiguous. The germline V and J ends were trimmed by 6 bases and 6 bases, with 9 bases remaining between them. In germline, CDR1 is MNHNS, CDR2 SASEGT. This CDR3 region has 12 residues.